This T cell receptor beta chain was observed in a study of response to subunit inactivated influenza vaccine. General observations from the study: The authors suggested that few new T cells are recruited per seasonal influenza vaccination.

One entry per CDR3 protein, called by TCRdb with MiXCR from the RT-PCR reads. The sample holds 500,000 to 600,000 distinct CDR3 sequences, 16% seen once. Note on this clonotype: Its target is not known.

Germline V lookup: CDR1 ENHRY, CDR2 SYGVKD. This CDR3 contains 13 residues. After removal of 10 bases from V and 3 bases from J, the junction contained 2 bases not matched to a gene. This TCR was recovered from a man between 50 and 70 years old who received an inactivated influenza vaccine. The chain recombines TRBV10-3 with TRBJ2-3; 12 bases match TRBD2. The source material was CD4+ T cells sorted from PBMCs, sampled about 23 months after vaccination. As DNA, the CDR3 is TGTGCCAGCGGACTAGCGGGGACAGATACGCAGTATTTT. It encodes CASGLAGTDTQYF.